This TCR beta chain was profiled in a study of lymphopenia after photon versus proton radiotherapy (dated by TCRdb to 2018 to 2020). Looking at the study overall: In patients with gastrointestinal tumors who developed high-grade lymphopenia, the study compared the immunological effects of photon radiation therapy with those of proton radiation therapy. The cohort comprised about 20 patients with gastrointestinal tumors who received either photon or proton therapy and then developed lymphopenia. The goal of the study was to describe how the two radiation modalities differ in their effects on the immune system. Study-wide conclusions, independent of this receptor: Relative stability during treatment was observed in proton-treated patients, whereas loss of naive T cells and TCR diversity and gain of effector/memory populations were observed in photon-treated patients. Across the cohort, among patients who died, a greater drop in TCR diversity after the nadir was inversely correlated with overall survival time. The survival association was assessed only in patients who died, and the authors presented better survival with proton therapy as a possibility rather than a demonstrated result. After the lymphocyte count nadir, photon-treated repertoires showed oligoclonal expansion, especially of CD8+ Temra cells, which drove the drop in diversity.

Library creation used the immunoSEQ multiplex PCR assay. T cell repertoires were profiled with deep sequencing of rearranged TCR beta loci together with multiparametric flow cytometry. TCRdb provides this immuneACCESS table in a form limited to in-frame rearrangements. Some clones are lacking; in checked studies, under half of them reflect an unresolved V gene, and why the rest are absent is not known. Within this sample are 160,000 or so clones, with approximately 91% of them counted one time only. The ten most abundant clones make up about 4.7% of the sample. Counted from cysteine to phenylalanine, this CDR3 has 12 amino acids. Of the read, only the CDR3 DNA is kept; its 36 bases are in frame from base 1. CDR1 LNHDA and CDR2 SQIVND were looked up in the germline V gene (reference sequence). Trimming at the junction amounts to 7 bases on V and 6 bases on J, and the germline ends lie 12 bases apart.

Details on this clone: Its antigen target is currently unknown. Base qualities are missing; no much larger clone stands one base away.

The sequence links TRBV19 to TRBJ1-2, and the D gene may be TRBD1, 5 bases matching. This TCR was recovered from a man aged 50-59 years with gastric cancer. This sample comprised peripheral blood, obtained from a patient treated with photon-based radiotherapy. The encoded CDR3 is CASTPGGNGYTF. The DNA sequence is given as TGTGCCAGTACCCCCGGGGGGAATGGCTACACCTTC.